The text below deals with one TCR beta chain. What it binds is not known. TRB cDNA was prepared as libraries by UMI-labeled 5' RACE. From its re-call of the 5' RACE reads, TCRdb lists each CDR3 protein once, without DNA. The clone table shows tens of thousands of distinct CDR3 sequences, with the ten largest holding more than 1.5%. These data originate in a study of CXCR3-negative and CXCR3-positive naive CD8 T cells. The study's findings and limits: Memory CD8+ T cell repertoires were far less diverse than both naive subsets. Similar TRBV-TRBJ gene usage was seen in naive CXCR3-negative and CXCR3-positive cells, but not in memory cells.

Germline lookup yields CDR1 SGHTA and CDR2 FQGNSA. The CDR3 extends over 15 amino acids. This sequence was found in a human donor in good health. Some clones in this sample may be carry-over from other donors' samples. The chain recombines TRBV7-2 with TRBJ1-2. The sequenced sample consisted of naive CXCR3- CD8+ T cells from blood. Subset meaning: CD45RO-CCR7+CD27+CD95- naive CD8+ T cells lacking CXCR3 (TNR3-). This CDR3 is CASSLEFHSNYGYTF. Full variable domain (missing parts from reference TRBV7-2 and TRBJ1-2): GAGVSQSPSNKVTEKGKDVELRCDPISGHTALYWYRQSLGQGLEFLIYFQGNSAPDKSGLPSDRFSAERTGGSVSTLTIQRTQQEDSAVYLCASSLEFHSNYGYTFGSGTRLTVV.